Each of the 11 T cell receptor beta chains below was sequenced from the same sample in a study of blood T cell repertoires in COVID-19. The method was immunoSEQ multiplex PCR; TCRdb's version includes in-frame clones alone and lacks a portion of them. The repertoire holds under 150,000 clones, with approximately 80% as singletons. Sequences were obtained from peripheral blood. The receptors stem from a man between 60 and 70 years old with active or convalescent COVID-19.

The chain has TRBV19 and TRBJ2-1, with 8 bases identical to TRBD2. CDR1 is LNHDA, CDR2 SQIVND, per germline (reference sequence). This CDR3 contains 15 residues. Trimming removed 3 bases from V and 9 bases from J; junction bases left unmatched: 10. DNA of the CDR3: TGTGCCAGTAGTATTGACGGGAGGGCCTACGGTGAGCAGTTCTTC. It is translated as CASSIDGRAYGEQFF. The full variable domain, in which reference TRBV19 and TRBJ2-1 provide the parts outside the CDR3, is DGGITQSPKYLFRKEGQNVTLSCEQNLNHDAMYWYRQDPGQGLRLIYYSQIVNDFQKGDIAEGYSVSREKKESFPLTVTSAQKNPTAFYLCASSIDGRAYGEQFFGPGTRLTVL.

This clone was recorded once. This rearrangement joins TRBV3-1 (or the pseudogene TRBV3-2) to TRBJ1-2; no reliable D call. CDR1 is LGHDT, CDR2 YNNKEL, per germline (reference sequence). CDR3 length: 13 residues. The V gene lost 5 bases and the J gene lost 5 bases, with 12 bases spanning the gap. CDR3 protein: CASSSRRLYGYTF. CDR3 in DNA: TGTGCCAGCAGCTCTCGACGACTTTATGGCTACACCTTC.

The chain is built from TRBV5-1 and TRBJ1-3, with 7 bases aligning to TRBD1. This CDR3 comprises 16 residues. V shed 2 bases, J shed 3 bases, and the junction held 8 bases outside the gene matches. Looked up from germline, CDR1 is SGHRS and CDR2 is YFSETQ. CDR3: CASSLHGQDNGNTIYF. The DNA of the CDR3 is TGCGCCAGCAGCTTACATGGACAGGATAATGGAAACACCATATATTTT.

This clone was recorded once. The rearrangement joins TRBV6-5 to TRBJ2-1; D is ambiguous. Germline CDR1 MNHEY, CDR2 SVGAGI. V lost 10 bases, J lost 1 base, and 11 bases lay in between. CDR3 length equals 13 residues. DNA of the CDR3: TGTGCCACCGCGGTTACGTCCTACAATGAGCAGTTCTTC. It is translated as CATAVTSYNEQFF.

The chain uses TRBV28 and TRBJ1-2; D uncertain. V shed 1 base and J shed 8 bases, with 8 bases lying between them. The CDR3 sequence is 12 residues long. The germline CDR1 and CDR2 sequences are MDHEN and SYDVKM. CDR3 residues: CASSLSPIGYTF. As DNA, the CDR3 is TGTGCCAGCAGTTTATCCCCCATCGGCTACACCTTC.

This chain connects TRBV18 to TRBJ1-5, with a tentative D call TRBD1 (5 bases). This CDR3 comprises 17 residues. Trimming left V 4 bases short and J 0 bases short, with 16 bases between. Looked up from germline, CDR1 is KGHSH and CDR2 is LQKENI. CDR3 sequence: CASSQVVPGHSNQPQHF. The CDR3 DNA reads TGTGCCAGCTCACAGGTGGTTCCAGGGCATAGCAATCAGCCCCAGCATTTT.

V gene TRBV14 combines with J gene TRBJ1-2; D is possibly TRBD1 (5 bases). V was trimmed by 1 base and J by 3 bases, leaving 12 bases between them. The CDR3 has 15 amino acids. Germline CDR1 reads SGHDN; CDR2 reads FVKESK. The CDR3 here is CASSQGYRRDYGYTF. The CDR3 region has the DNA TGTGCCAGCAGCCAAGGATACAGGAGAGACTATGGCTACACCTTC.

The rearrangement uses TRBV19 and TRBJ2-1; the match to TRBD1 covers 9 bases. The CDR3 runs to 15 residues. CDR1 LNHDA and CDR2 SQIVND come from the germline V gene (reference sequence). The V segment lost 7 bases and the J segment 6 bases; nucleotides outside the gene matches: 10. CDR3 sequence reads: CASTRGQGRVNEQFF. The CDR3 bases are TGTGCCAGTACCCGGGGACAGGGAAGGGTCAATGAGCAGTTCTTC.

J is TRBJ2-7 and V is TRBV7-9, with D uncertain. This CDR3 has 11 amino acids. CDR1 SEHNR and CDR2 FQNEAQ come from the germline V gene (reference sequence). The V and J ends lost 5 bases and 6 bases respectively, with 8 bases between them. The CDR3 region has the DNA TGTGCCAGCAGCATCCAGGCCGAGCAGTACTTC. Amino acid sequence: CASSIQAEQYF.

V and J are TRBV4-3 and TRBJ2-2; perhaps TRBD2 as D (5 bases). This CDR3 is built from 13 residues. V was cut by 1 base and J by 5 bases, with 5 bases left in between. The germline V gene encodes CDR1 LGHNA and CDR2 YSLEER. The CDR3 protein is CASSQGRTGELFF. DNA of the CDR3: TGCGCCAGCAGCCAAGGGAGGACCGGGGAGCTGTTTTTT.

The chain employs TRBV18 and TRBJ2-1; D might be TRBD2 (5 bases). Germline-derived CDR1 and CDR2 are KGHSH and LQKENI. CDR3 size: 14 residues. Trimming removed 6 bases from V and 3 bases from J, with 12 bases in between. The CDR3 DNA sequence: TGTGCCAGCTCGACTTCGGGATTCTACAATGAGCAGTTCTTC. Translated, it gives CASSTSGFYNEQFF. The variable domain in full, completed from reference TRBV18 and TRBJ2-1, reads NAGVMQNPRHLVRRRGQEARLRCSPMKGHSHVYWYRQLPEEGLKFMVYLQKENIIDESGMPKERFSAEFPKEGPSILRIQQVVRGDSAAYFCASSTSGFYNEQFFGPGTRLTVL.